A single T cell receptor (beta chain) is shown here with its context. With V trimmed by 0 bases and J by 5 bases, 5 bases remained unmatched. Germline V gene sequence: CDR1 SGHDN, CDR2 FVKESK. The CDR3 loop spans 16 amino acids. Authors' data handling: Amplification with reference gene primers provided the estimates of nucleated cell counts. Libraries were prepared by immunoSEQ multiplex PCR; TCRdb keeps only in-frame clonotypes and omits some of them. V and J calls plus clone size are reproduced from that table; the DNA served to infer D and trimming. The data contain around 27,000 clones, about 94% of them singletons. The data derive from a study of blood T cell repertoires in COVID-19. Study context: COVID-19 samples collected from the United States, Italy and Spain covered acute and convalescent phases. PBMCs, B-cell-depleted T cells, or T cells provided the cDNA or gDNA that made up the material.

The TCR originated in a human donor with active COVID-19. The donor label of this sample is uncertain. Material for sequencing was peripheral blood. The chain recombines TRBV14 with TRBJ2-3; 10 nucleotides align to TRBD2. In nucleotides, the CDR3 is TGTGCCAGCAGCCAAGACGCGGGACTAGCGATAGATACGCAGTATTTT. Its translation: CASSQDAGLAIDTQYF.